This TCR beta chain was found in a study of memory CD4+ T cells and cytomegalovirus serostatus. Study-level points and caveats: Each of fewer than 80 CMV-associated TCRbeta sequences occurred in one to five individuals.

Single viable CD3+CD4+CD8-CD45RO+ cells were sorted as the memory CD4+ T cells. V was clipped by 5 bases and J by 0 bases, with 17 bases between them. Looked up from germline, CDR1 is LGHNA and CDR2 is YSLEER. The CDR3 has 17 amino acids. Methods used by the authors: Out-of-frame sequences were removed, leaving 2,204,828 distinct TCRbeta sequences. Clones were sequenced by immunoSEQ multiplex PCR, and TCRdb holds only the in-frame ones, with some missing. V and J calls plus clone size are reproduced from that table; the DNA served to infer D and trimming. The sample lists roughly 86,000 clones, 80% seen once, with approximately 4% in the top ten. Regarding this clone: Antigen: not known.

Sequencing used memory CD4+ T cells from blood. The chain has TRBV4-3 and TRBJ1-3, with D maybe TRBD1 (6 bases). The receptor's source is an adult in good health and CMV-seropositive. Written as DNA, the CDR3 is TGCGCCAGCAGCGGGGGGGCGTCAGCAAGCTCTGGAAACACCATATATTTT. It translates to CASSGGASASSGNTIYF.